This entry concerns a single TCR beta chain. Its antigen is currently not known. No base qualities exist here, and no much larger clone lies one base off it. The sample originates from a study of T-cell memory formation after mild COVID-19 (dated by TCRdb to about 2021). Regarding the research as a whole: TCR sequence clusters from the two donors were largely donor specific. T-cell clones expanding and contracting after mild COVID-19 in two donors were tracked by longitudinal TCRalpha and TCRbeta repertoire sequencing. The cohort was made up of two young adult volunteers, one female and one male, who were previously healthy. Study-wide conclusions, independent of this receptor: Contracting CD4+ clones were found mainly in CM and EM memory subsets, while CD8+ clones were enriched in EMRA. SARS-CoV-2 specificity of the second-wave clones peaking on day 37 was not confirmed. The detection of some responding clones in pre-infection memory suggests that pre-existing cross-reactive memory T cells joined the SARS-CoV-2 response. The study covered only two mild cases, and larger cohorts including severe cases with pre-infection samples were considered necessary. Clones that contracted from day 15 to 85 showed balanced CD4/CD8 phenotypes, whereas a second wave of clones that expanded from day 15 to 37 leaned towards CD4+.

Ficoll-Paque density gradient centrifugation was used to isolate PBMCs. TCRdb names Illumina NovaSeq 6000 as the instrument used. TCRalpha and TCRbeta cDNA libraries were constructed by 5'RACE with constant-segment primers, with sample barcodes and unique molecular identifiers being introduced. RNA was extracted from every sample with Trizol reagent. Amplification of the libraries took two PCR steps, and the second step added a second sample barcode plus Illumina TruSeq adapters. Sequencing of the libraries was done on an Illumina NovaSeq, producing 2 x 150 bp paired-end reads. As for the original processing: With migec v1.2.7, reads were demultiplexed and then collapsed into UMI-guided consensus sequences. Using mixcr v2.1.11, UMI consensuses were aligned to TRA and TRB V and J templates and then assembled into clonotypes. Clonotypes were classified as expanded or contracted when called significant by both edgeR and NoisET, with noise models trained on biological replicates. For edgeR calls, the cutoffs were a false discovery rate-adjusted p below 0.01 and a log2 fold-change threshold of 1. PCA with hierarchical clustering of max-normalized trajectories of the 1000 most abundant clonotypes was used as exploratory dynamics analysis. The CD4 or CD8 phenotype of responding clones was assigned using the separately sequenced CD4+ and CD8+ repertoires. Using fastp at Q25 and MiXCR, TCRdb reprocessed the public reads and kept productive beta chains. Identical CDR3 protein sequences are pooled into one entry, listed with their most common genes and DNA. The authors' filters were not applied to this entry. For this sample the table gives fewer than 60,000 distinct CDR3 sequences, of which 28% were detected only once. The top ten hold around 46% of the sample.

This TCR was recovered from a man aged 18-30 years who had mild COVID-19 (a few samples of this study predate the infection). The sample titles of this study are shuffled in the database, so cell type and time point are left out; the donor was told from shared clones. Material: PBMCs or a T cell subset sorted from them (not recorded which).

The nucleotide sequence reads as follows: TGTGCCAGCAGTTTGGGGCTAGGCTACAATGAGCAGTTCTTC. It encodes CASSLGLGYNEQFF. This chain joins TRBV12-3 or TRBV12-4 to TRBJ2-1; possibly the D gene is TRBD1, per 5 matching bases. The CDR3 spans 14 residues, from the cysteine through the phenylalanine. The read is trimmed to its CDR3 DNA, 42 bases read in frame from base 1. V and J lose 3 bases and 3 bases, and a span of 9 bases separates them.